Listed below are T cell receptor beta chains from one sample, sequenced in a study of blood T cells in healthy people across ages. From the 5' RACE reads, TCRdb called clonotypes with MiXCR, one entry per CDR3 protein. This sample has over 550,000 distinct CDR3 sequences, with roughly 31% found just once. Input material: blood. The receptors stem from a woman older than 75 in good health. The CDR3 runs from the conserved cysteine through the conserved F or W. A D gene is named only where the DNA matches it firmly. Part of the rows lack a size; the others show once, few, many or a class for expanded clones.

V	size	length	D	J	DNA	CDR3
TRBV7-2	NA	14	TRBD1	TRBJ2-1	TGTGCCAGCAGCTTAGAAGTGGGACAGAAATCAAAGTTCTTC	CASSLEVGQKSKFF
TRBV27	NA	17	NA	TRBJ2-2	TGTGCCAGCAGTTTAGTGGGGGGTCCCACGAACACCGGGGAGCTGTTTTTT	CASSLVGGPTNTGELFF
TRBV3-1	NA	16	NA	TRBJ1-5	TGTGCCAGCAGCCTTCCTCGGACGGATAGCAATCAGCCCCAGCATTTT	CASSLPRTDSNQPQHF
TRBV18	NA	13	NA	TRBJ1-1	TGTGCCAGCTCACCATTGTCGAACACTGAAGCTTTCTTT	CASSPLSNTEAFF
TRBV5-1	many	15	NA	TRBJ2-3	TGCGCCAGCAGCGGAGGTGGCAGGGGAACAGATACGCAGTATTTT	CASSGGGRGTDTQYF
TRBV12-3/TRBV12-4	many	15	NA	TRBJ2-1	TGTGCCAGCACCTCCTATGGGGGTACGTTCGATGAGCAGTTCTTC	CASTSYGGTFDEQFF
TRBV20-1	NA	15	TRBD1	TRBJ2-7	TGCAGTGCCCCGTCCGGGACAGGGGCCTCCTACGAGCAGTACTTC	CSAPSGTGASYEQYF
TRBV12-3/TRBV12-4	NA	17	TRBD2	TRBJ2-3	TGTGCCAGCAGCCAAGATTGGACTAGCGGACACACAGATACGCAGTATTTT	CASSQDWTSGHTDTQYF
TRBV20-1	many	12	NA	TRBJ2-7	TGCAGTGCTAGTCTGGGAACCTACGAGCAGTACTTC	CSASLGTYEQYF
TRBV7-2	many	15	NA	TRBJ1-6	TGTGCCAGCAGGGGGGGGCCCTCCTATAATTCACCCCTCCACTTT	CASRGGPSYNSPLHF
TRBV20-1	many	15	TRBD1	TRBJ1-1	TGCAGTGCGGATAGGACAGGGGGCCGGAACACTGAAGCTTTCTTT	CSADRTGGRNTEAFF
TRBV3-1	NA	14	NA	TRBJ1-5	TGTGCCAGCAGCCATCGGGGGTCCAGTCAGCCCCAGCATTTT	CASSHRGSSQPQHF
TRBV6-6	NA	15	NA	TRBJ1-3	TGTGCCAGCAGGGTTCAGGGGAGCTCTGGAAACACCATATATTTT	CASRVQGSSGNTIYF
TRBV10-3	many	16	TRBD1	TRBJ1-2	TGTGCCATCAGTGAGTCTATCAGCGGGACAGGCTATGGCTACACCTTC	CAISESISGTGYGYTF
TRBV20-1	few	14	NA	TRBJ1-1	TGCAGTGCTAGTAACAGCCAATCCAACACTGAAGCTTTCTTT	CSASNSQSNTEAFF
TRBV5-1	many	15	NA	TRBJ2-3	TGCGCCAGCAGCTTGGTCGGAGCGGGCACAGATACGCAGTATTTT	CASSLVGAGTDTQYF
TRBV27	many	14	TRBD1	TRBJ2-7	TGTGCCAGCAGTTTAAAGGGACAGGGATACGAGCAGTACTTC	CASSLKGQGYEQYF
TRBV5-1	many	19	TRBD1	TRBJ2-6	TGCGCCAGCAGCTTATCGACAGGGGCTTTCGTCTCTGGGGCCAACGTCCTGACTTTC	CASSLSTGAFVSGANVLTF
TRBV6-2/TRBV6-3	many	20	TRBD1	TRBJ1-5	TGTGCCAGCAGTTACTTATCCGGGACAGGGAAGAGTACTGGCAATCAGCCCCAGCATTTT	CASSYLSGTGKSTGNQPQHF
TRBV11-3	few	13	NA	TRBJ2-1	TGTGCCAGCACCCCCGCAGGGCACAATGAGCAGTTCTTC	CASTPAGHNEQFF
TRBV5-6	many	15	TRBD2	TRBJ2-1	TGTGCCAGCAGCTTGAACGGGGGGGCCTTCGATGAGCAGTTCTTC	CASSLNGGAFDEQFF
TRBV29-1	many	14	NA	TRBJ2-7	TGCAGCGTTGCGACAGGAAAGAGCTCCTACGAGCAGTACTTC	CSVATGKSSYEQYF
TRBV7-2	few	13	TRBD2	TRBJ2-5	TGTGCCAGCAGCCGCGGGGGCGGGGGGGATCGGTACTTC	CASSRGGGGDRYF
TRBV6-1	NA	12	NA	TRBJ2-7	TGTGCCAGCTCGGGACTCGGCGATGAGCAGTACTTC	CASSGLGDEQYF
TRBV5-1	many	16	NA	TRBJ1-1	TGCGCCAGCAGCTTGGCCATCGGGAGGGCGAACACTGAAGCTTTCTTT	CASSLAIGRANTEAFF
TRBV20-1	NA	15	NA	TRBJ1-3	TGCAGTGCTAGAGTAGCCCGGAAGGGTGGAAACACCATATATTTT	CSARVARKGGNTIYF
TRBV5-1	once	16	NA	TRBJ2-5	TGCGCCAGCAGCTTGTTGGTGGGGGAGAATCAAGAGACCCAGTACTTC	CASSLLVGENQETQYF
TRBV6-1	NA	14	NA	TRBJ1-2	TGTGCCAGCAGTGAAGTGCAGGGAAGCTATGGCTACACCTTC	CASSEVQGSYGYTF